Each of the 20 T cell receptor beta chains below was sequenced from the same sample in a study of OX40 agonist ivuxolimab in advanced cancers. Produced via immunoSEQ multiplex PCR; TCRdb's table is partial and in-frame only. This sample has some 50,000 clones, with 88% found just once. The sequenced sample was CD4+ or CD8+ T cells sorted from blood, obtained in a trial of the OX40 agonist ivuxolimab. Receptors originate from an adult with an advanced solid tumor such as melanoma, head and neck, liver or kidney cancer.

The V call is TRBV11-2, the J call TRBJ2-7, with D perhaps matching TRBD1 (6 bases). CDR1 is SGHAT, CDR2 FQNNGV, per germline. CDR3 size: 17 residues. V gave up 1 base and J gave up 0 bases, with 16 bases separating them. The CDR3 here is CASSLAVGRTASYEQYF. CDR3 nucleotides: TGTGCCAGCAGCTTAGCGGTAGGGCGGACAGCCTCCTACGAGCAGTACTTC.

The chain carries TRBV6-5 and TRBJ2-1, with D perhaps TRBD2 (5 bases). Trimming took off 0 bases at V and 8 bases at J, with 11 bases between the two ends. The CDR3 has 14 residues. Looked up from germline, CDR1 is MNHEY and CDR2 is SVGAGI. In DNA form, the CDR3 reads TGTGCCAGCAGTTACTCGGCGGGTTTCTATGAGCAGTTCTTC. Its translation is CASSYSAGFYEQFF.

This chain connects TRBV30 to TRBJ1-1; 7 bases align to TRBD1. Looked up from germline, CDR1 is GTSNPN and CDR2 is SVGIG (reference sequence). Losses at the gene ends were 8 bases for V and 4 bases for J; bases not matched to a gene: 16. The CDR3 is made up of 15 amino acids. This CDR3 is CAAKGRGRRGTEAFF. The CDR3 DNA reads as TGTGCCGCAAAGGGGAGGGGGCGCCGCGGCACTGAAGCTTTCTTT.

This chain connects TRBV13 to TRBJ2-3; TRBD2 matches 8 bases. Germline-derived CDR1 and CDR2 are PRHDT and FYEKMQ (reference sequence). This CDR3 comprises 16 residues. The junction had 8 bases not matched to a gene; V was cut back by 2 bases and J by 4 bases. In nucleotides, the CDR3 is TGTGCCAGCAGCTTACGACGGGAGGGCCCGTCAGATACGCAGTATTTT. Translating it yields CASSLRREGPSDTQYF.

The rearrangement links TRBV27 to TRBJ2-5; no clear D. CDR3 length equals 12 residues. Between the trimmed V and J ends, which lost 3 bases and 2 bases, there was a span of 4 bases. CDR1 is MNHEY, CDR2 SMNVEV, per germline (reference sequence). The CDR3 sequence: CASSFYQETQYF. CDR3 in DNA: TGTGCCAGCAGTTTCTATCAAGAGACCCAGTACTTC.

This clone was seen a single time. The CDR3 is CASAAGGVNQPQHF. The CDR3 coding sequence is TGTGCCAGCGCGGCGGGGGGCGTTAATCAGCCCCAGCATTTT. The V call is TRBV6-5, the J call TRBJ1-5; weak D call: TRBD1 (6 bases). CDR1 and CDR2 (germline): MNHEY, SVGAGI. With 8 bases removed from V and 4 bases from J, the gap between germline ends came to 15 bases. CDR3 length equals 14 residues.

The rearrangement uses TRBV4-3 and TRBJ2-7, with 7 bases identical to TRBD1. Trimming at V came to 4 bases and at J to 2 bases, leaving 8 bases not matched to a gene. CDR1 is LGHNA, CDR2 YSLEER, per germline. This CDR3 has 15 residues. This CDR3 reads CASSPTPQGTYEQYF. CDR3 in DNA: TGCGCCAGCAGCCCAACCCCACAGGGGACCTACGAGCAGTACTTC.

Remarks on this clone: Different DNA sequences within this sample yield the same CDR3. The chain links TRBV19 to TRBJ1-2, with D perhaps TRBD1 (5 bases). The V gene's germline CDR1 is LNHDA and CDR2 SQIVND (reference sequence). V lost 6 bases and J 8 bases, leaving 28 bases between the germline ends. The CDR3 is 17 residues long. The DNA of the CDR3 is TGTGCCAGTAGGGGGCTGGGCAGCTCTGGGATGGTCTACGGCTACACCTTC. It translates to CASRGLGSSGMVYGYTF.

The V call is TRBV29-1, the J call TRBJ2-1; either TRBD1 or TRBD2 may fit D (5 bases each). V was trimmed by 8 bases and J by 5 bases, leaving 16 bases between them. Per germline, CDR1 SQVTM and CDR2 ANQGSEA. CDR3 length equals 13 residues. The CDR3 bases are TGCAGCCCCCTGAGAGGGGATCACAATGAGCAGTTCTTC. Protein: CSPLRGDHNEQFF.

The chain has TRBV4-1 and TRBJ2-1, with TRBD2 as a possible D gene (5 bases). Trimming took off 2 bases at V and 9 bases at J, with 14 bases between the two ends. The germline gives CDR1 MGHRA, CDR2 YSYEKL. The CDR3 extends over 14 amino acids. CDR3 coding DNA: TGCGCCAGCAGCCAACTACTAGACGTGGCTGAGCAGTTCTTC. Translation: CASSQLLDVAEQFF.

V and J are TRBV2 and TRBJ2-7; no firm D call. Germline V gene data show CDR1 as SNHLY and CDR2 as FYNNEI. CDR3 length equals 11 residues. V was clipped by 8 bases and J by 8 bases, with 13 bases between them. For the CDR3, the DNA is TGTGCCAGCTCCTACGACTTCAAGCAGTACTTC. Its protein is CASSYDFKQYF.

The rearrangement uses TRBV27 and TRBJ2-5; no reliable D call. Germline lookup yields CDR1 MNHEY and CDR2 SMNVEV (reference sequence). The CDR3 contains 15 residues. With 2 bases removed from V and 7 bases from J, the gap between germline ends came to 17 bases. CDR3 bases: TGTGCCAGCAGTTTAACGGCTAGAGCTCCGGGGACCCAGTACTTC. This translates into CASSLTARAPGTQYF.

The sample holds one count of this clone. This chain links TRBV19 with TRBJ1-4; the match to TRBD1 covers 8 bases. The V segment lost 5 bases and the J segment 8 bases; nucleotides outside the gene matches: 4. The CDR3 totals 13 residues. CDR1 LNHDA and CDR2 SQIVND come from the germline V gene (reference sequence). CDR3 loop: CASSAGGREKLFF. The CDR3 region has the DNA TGTGCCAGTAGTGCAGGGGGCAGAGAAAAACTGTTTTTT.

This chain joins TRBV6-1 and TRBJ2-1, with D hard to call. Germline CDR1 reads MNHNS; CDR2 reads SASEGT. The ends were cut back, 4 bases at V and 3 bases at J, with 13 bases in the middle. The CDR3 is 15 residues long. CDR3 DNA sequence: TGTGCCAGCAGTGTCGACAACGGCGACTACAATGAGCAGTTCTTC. Translation: CASSVDNGDYNEQFF.

J is TRBJ2-7 and V is TRBV10-2, with 8 positions matching TRBD1. The CDR3 covers 15 residues. CDR1 is WSHSY and CDR2 is SAAADI in the germline V gene. The J segment lost 2 bases and the V segment lost 6 bases, leaving 9 bases of the junction unmatched. CDR3 protein: CASRDGGQGPYEQYF. The CDR3 region has the DNA TGCGCCAGCAGGGACGGTGGACAGGGCCCCTACGAGCAGTACTTC.

For this clone: Additional DNA sequences in this sample encode the identical CDR3. V gene TRBV27 combines with J gene TRBJ2-7; D gene ambiguous. This CDR3 has 13 amino acids. Looked up from germline, CDR1 is MNHEY and CDR2 is SMNVEV (reference sequence). V was trimmed by 6 bases and J by 2 bases, leaving 11 bases between them. CDR3: CASSLGRTYEQYF. CDR3 DNA: TGTGCCAGCAGCCTGGGTCGAACCTACGAGCAGTACTTC.

The chain couples TRBV2 to TRBJ2-4; D ambiguous. Trimming pared 7 bases from V and 7 bases from J, leaving 14 bases between. Germline CDR1 and CDR2: SNHLY and FYNNEI. The CDR3 sequence is 13 residues long. CDR3 amino acids: CASNLGPANIQYF. DNA of the CDR3: TGTGCCAGCAACCTTGGCCCAGCGAACATTCAGTACTTC.

The V and J genes are TRBV5-1 and TRBJ2-3; D not resolved. Trimming stripped 2 bases from V and 2 bases from J, with 0 bases between. Germline assignment: CDR1 SGHRS and CDR2 YFSETQ. The CDR3 covers 11 residues. CDR3 sequence: CASSFTDTQYF. CDR3 DNA sequence: TGCGCCAGCAGCTTCACAGATACGCAGTATTTT.

J is TRBJ1-1 and V is TRBV6-6; 7 positions match TRBD1. With 5 bases clipped from V and 4 bases from J, the junction kept 4 bases outside the gene matches. This CDR3 comprises 13 residues. CDR1 is MNHNY, CDR2 SVGAGI, per germline (reference sequence). The chain's CDR3 is CASSRQGSTEAFF. CDR3 nucleotide sequence: TGTGCCAGCAGTAGACAGGGAAGCACTGAAGCTTTCTTT.

This chain joins TRBV5-6 and TRBJ2-2, with 10 positions matching TRBD2. Germline-derived CDR1 and CDR2 are SGHDT and YYEEEE. After removal of 3 bases from V and 6 bases from J, the junction contained 11 bases not matched to a gene. This CDR3 has 17 amino acids. This CDR3 is CASSSVTQLAGAGELFF. Written as DNA, the CDR3 is TGTGCCAGCAGCTCCGTGACTCAGCTAGCGGGGGCCGGGGAGCTGTTTTTT.